The 12 T cell receptor beta chains given below trace back to one sample, sequenced in a study of CD8 T cells in ankylosing spondylitis. TCRdb called the 5' RACE reads again in MiXCR, with one record for every CDR3 protein. The data contain 150,000 to 200,000 distinct CDR3 sequences, over 10% of them singletons. Sequenced sample: blood, either unsorted or a sorted T cell fraction (not recorded which). The receptors were gathered from a female donor with ankylosing spondylitis or in good health (not recorded which).

Concerning this clonotype itself: A read error may produce the germline difference seen at one junction end. The genes are TRBV20-1 and TRBJ1-6; D unclear. The CDR3 covers 15 residues. The V gene's germline CDR1 is DFQATT and CDR2 SNEGSKA (reference sequence). The chain's CDR3 is CSTRVQSSYNSPLHF. CDR3 DNA sequence: TGCAGTACTAGAGTACAGAGCTCCTATAATTCACCCCTCCACTTT.

Ten or more counts support this clonotype. V and J are TRBV5-5 and TRBJ2-7; D tentatively reads TRBD1 or TRBD2 (5 bases each). The V end lost 2 bases, the J end lost 0 bases, and 12 bases lay between the germline ends. The CDR3 sequence is 15 residues long. Germline lookup yields CDR1 SGHKS and CDR2 YYEKEE (reference sequence). CDR3 loop: CASSLEAGSSYEQYF. For the CDR3, the DNA is TGTGCCAGCAGCTTAGAGGCAGGGAGCTCCTACGAGCAGTACTTC.

This clonotype was recorded at least ten times. V and J are TRBV5-6 and TRBJ2-7; perhaps TRBD2 as D (6 bases). This CDR3 comprises 16 residues. Germline V lookup: CDR1 SGHDT, CDR2 YYEEEE. Trimming shortened V by 3 bases and J by 4 bases, and 20 bases separated the two germline ends. DNA for the CDR3: TGTGCCAGCAGCTCCCCCCGCTCCGGGGGTCTTTACGAGCAGTACTTC. Translating gives CASSSPRSGGLYEQYF. Full variable domain (outside the CDR3, taken from reference TRBV5-6 and TRBJ2-7): DAGVTQSPTHLIKTRGQQVTLRCSPKSGHDTVSWYQQALGQGPQFIFQYYEEEERQRGNFPDRFSGHQFPNYSSELNVNALLLGDSALYLCASSSPRSGGLYEQYFGPGTRLTVT.

The rearrangement uses TRBV5-1 and TRBJ2-3; 9 nucleotides line up with TRBD2. This CDR3 spans 15 amino acids. Germline V CDR1 and CDR2: SGHRS, YFSETQ. Losses at the gene ends were 4 bases for V and 3 bases for J; bases not matched to a gene: 6. As DNA, the CDR3 is TGCGCCAGCAGCGATAGCGGGAGTGGAACAGATACGCAGTATTTT. This translates into CASSDSGSGTDTQYF.

There are many counts of this clonotype. This rearrangement joins TRBV5-6 to TRBJ1-4; no firm D call. CDR1 and CDR2 from the germline V gene are SGHDT and YYEEEE. The CDR3 contains 13 residues. V dropped 2 bases and J dropped 5 bases, with 7 bases sitting between them. The CDR3 sequence: CASSFNVNEKLFF. CDR3 nucleotide sequence: TGTGCCAGCAGCTTTAATGTAAATGAAAAACTGTTTTTT.

The chain recombines TRBV29-1 with TRBJ2-7; TRBD1 is a possible D gene (7 bases). V was clipped by 6 bases and J by 3 bases, with 18 bases between them. There are 14 residues in the CDR3. Germline CDR1 reads SQVTM; CDR2 reads ANQGSEA. The CDR3 spells CSVSEGAGIYEQYF. The DNA for the CDR3 is TGCAGCGTCTCTGAGGGGGCGGGAATCTACGAGCAGTACTTC.

This clonotype was recorded a few times. The chain carries TRBV7-9 and TRBJ1-6; TRBD1 agrees at 7 bases. Trimming at V came to 4 bases and at J to 5 bases, leaving 5 bases not matched to a gene. CDR3 length: 15 residues. CDR1 and CDR2 from the germline V gene are SEHNR and FQNEAQ (reference sequence). The CDR3 sequence is CASSWGDSNNSPLHF. The CDR3 DNA reads as TGTGCCAGCAGCTGGGGGGACAGCAATAATTCACCCCTCCACTTT.

This clonotype was seen repeatedly, ten times or more. V and J are TRBV5-1 and TRBJ1-5, with 9 bases aligning to TRBD1. The V segment lost 3 bases and the J segment 2 bases; nucleotides outside the gene matches: 3. This CDR3 has 15 amino acids. Germline V gene data show CDR1 as SGHRS and CDR2 as YFSETQ. CDR3 in amino acids: CASSYGTGCNQPQHF. In nucleotides, the CDR3 is TGCGCCAGCAGCTACGGGACAGGGTGCAATCAGCCCCAGCATTTT.

This clonotype has ten or more counts. The chain recombines TRBV7-3 with TRBJ2-3, with D possibly TRBD1 on 5 matching bases. The CDR3 contains 13 residues. Trimming took off 5 bases at V and 2 bases at J, with 8 bases between the two ends. CDR1 is SGHTA and CDR2 is FQGTGA in the germline V gene. The CDR3 nucleotides are TGTGCCAGCAGCCCGGACAACACAGATACGCAGTATTTT. This sequence encodes CASSPDNTDTQYF.

V gene TRBV7-6 combines with J gene TRBJ1-2; D is ambiguous. Germline V lookup: CDR1 SGHVS, CDR2 FNYEAQ. V dropped 2 bases and J dropped 1 base, with 11 bases sitting between them. This CDR3 contains 15 residues. Here the CDR3 DNA reads TGTGCCAGCAGCTTATTGAGCCCGATTAACTATGGCTACACCTTC. It yields the protein CASSLLSPINYGYTF.

This clonotype was counted at least ten times. V gene TRBV10-3 combines with J gene TRBJ1-5; maybe TRBD1 (5 bases). CDR1 ENHRY and CDR2 SYGVKD come from the germline V gene. This CDR3 comprises 13 residues. V lost 2 bases and J lost 7, with 9 bases in between. Here the CDR3 DNA reads TGTGCCATCAGTGAGGACGGACAACAGCCCCAGCATTTT. Translated, it gives CAISEDGQQPQHF.

Many counts were recorded for this clonotype. The genes are TRBV6-2 or TRBV6-3 and TRBJ2-2; D gene ambiguous. V lost 6 bases and J 8 bases, leaving 7 bases between the germline ends. CDR1 and CDR2 (germline): MNHEY, SVGEGT. CDR3 length: 11 residues. CDR3 sequence (DNA): TGTGCCAGCAGCCGTCCAGGGGAGCTGTTTTTT. This translates into CASSRPGELFF.